This TCR beta chain derives from a study of cytomegalovirus exposure and HLA in healthy donors. V lost 0 bases, J lost 0 bases, and 4 bases lay in between. The CDR3 runs to 15 residues. Germline CDR1 and CDR2: SGHTS and YDEGEE. Study results and limitations: Cytomegalovirus association was listed for 150 or so TCR beta chains.

As regards this clone: Its cognate antigen is unknown.

PCR employed 60 Vbeta and 13 Jbeta primers. Profiled with immunoSEQ multiplex PCR; TCRdb holds only in-frame clones, not every one. Its table lists 130,000 or so clones. The sequence was collected from a woman aged 40 to 49 in good health and CMV-seronegative. V usage is TRBV5-8 and J usage is TRBJ2-6; D unresolved. Sequences were obtained from PBMCs. The DNA for the CDR3 is TGTGCCAGCAGCTTGGCCCACTCTGGGGCCAACGTCCTGACTTTC. Its translation: CASSLAHSGANVLTF.